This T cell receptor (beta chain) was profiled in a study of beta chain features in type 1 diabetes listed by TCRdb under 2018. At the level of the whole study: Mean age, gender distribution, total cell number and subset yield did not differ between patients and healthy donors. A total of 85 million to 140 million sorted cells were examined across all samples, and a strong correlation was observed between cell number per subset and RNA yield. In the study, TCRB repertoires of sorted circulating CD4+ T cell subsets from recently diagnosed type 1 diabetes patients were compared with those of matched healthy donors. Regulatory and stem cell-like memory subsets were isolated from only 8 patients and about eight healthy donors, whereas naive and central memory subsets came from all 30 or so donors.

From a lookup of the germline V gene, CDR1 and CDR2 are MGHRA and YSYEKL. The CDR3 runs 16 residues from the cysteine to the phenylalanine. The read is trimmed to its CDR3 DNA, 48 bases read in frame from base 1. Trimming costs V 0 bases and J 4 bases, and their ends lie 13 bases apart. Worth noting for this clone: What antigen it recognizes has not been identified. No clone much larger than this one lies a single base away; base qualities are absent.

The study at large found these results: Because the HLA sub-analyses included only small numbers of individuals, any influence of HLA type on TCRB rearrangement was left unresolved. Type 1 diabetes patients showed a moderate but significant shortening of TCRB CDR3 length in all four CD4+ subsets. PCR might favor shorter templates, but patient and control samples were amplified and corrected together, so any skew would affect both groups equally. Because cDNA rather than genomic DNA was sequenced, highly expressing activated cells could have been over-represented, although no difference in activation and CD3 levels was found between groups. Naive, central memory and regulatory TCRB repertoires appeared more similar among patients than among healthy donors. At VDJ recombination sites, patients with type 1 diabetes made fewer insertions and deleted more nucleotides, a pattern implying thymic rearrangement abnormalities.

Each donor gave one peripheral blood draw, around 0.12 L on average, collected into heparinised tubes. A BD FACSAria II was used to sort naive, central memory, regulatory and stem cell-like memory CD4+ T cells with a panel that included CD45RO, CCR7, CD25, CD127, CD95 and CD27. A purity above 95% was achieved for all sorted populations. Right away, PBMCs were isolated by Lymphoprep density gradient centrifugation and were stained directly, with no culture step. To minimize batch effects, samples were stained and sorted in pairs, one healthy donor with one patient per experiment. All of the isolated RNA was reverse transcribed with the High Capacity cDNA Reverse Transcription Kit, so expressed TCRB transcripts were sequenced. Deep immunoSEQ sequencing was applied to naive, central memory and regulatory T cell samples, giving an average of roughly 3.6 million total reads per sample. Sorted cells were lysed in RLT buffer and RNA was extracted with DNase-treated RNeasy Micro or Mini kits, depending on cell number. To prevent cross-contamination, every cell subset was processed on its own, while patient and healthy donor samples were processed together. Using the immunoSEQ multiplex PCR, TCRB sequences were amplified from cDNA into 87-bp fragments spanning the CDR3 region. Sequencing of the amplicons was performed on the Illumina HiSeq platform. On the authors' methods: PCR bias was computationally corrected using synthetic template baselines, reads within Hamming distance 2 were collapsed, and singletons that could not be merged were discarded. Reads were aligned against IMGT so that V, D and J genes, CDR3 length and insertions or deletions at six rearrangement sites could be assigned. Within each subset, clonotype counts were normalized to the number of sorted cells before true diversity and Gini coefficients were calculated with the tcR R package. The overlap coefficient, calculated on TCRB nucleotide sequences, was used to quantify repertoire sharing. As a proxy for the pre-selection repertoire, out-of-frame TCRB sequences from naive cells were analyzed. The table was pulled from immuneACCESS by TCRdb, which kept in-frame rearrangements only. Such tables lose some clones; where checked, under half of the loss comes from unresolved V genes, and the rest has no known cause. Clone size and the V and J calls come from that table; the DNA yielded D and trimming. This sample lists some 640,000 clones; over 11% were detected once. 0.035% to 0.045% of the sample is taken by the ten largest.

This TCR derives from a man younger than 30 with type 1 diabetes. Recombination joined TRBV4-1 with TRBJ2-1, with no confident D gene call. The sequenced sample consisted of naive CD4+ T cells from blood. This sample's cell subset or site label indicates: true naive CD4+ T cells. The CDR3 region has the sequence CASSQEEAILYNEQFF. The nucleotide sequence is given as TGCGCCAGCAGCCAAGAGGAAGCGATCTTATACAATGAGCAGTTCTTC.